This T cell receptor beta chain was identified during a study of T-cell reconstitution after alpha-beta-depleted transplantation in children. The ends lost 7 bases at V and 4 bases at J; junction bases unmatched: 6. The germline V gene encodes CDR1 SNHLY and CDR2 FYNNEI. The CDR3 contains 16 residues. This clonotype has a count of ten or more. The antigen remains undetermined. A library of TCRbeta sequences, prepared with unique molecular identifiers, was generated. Using its own MiXCR run on the PCR reads, TCRdb lists one record per CDR3 protein. The sample has about 300,000 distinct CDR3 sequences; roughly 9.1% are singletons. The study, taken as a whole, reports: The origin of alpha-beta T cells about two months after transplant was reportedly several hundred expanded graft clones. One year post-transplant, T-cell counts and diversity were largely derived from T cells produced anew.

The clonotype was recovered from a boy under two years old with acute myeloid leukemia, due to receive a stem cell transplant. This rearrangement joins TRBV2 to TRBJ2-3; 15 bases fit TRBD2. The sample in question was PBMCs, obtained before TCRalphabeta/CD19-depleted stem cell transplant. The CDR3 region is CASIGLAGGPADTQYF. CDR3 coding DNA: TGTGCCAGCATCGGACTAGCGGGGGGGCCGGCAGATACGCAGTATTTT.